These 18 T cell receptor beta chains originate from one sample sequenced in a study of blood T cell repertoires in COVID-19. Here immunoSEQ multiplex PCR was the method, and the copy in TCRdb shows in-frame clones only, minus some. The sample records some 150,000 clones, roughly 85% being singletons. Sequenced material: peripheral blood. The receptors stem from a man aged 65 to 79 with acute or convalescent COVID-19.

The chain joins TRBV7-9 to TRBJ1-1; unclear D gene. With 1 base removed from V and 7 bases from J, the gap between germline ends came to 7 bases. Germline V gene data show CDR1 as SEHNR and CDR2 as FQNEAQ (reference sequence). The CDR3 contains 12 residues. The CDR3 sequence is CASSLGYSEAFF. CDR3 coding DNA: TGTGCCAGCAGCTTAGGCTACAGTGAAGCTTTCTTT. The entire variable domain, with the rest obtained from reference TRBV7-9 and TRBJ1-1, is as follows: DTGVSQNPRHKITKRGQNVTFRCDPISEHNRLYWYRQTLGQGPEFLTYFQNEAQLEKSRLLSDRFSAERPKGSFSTLEIQRTEQGDSAMYLCASSLGYSEAFFGQGTRLTVV.

V usage is TRBV6-6 and J usage is TRBJ2-7, with TRBD2 identical over 8 bases. Germline V CDR1 and CDR2: MNHNY, SVGAGI (reference sequence). The CDR3 is 16 residues long. V shed 7 bases, J shed 1 base, and the junction held 12 bases outside the gene matches. In nucleotides, the CDR3 is TGTGCCAGCACCGACCCCACTAGCGGAGATTCCTACGAGCAGTACTTC. Translated: CASTDPTSGDSYEQYF.

The chain employs TRBV9 and TRBJ2-2, with TRBD1 matching 8 bases. Per the germline V gene, CDR1 is SGDLS and CDR2 is YYNGEE. The CDR3 has 17 amino acids. The V and J ends lost 0 bases and 6 bases, in that order; junction bases with no gene match: 10. The CDR3 region is CASSVELGRGRSGELFF. The CDR3 nucleotides are TGTGCCAGCAGCGTAGAGTTAGGCAGGGGGCGGTCCGGGGAGCTGTTTTTT. The full variable domain, with the rest looked up from reference TRBV9 and TRBJ2-2, is DSGVTQTPKHLITATGQRVTLRCSPRSGDLSVYWYQQSLDQGLQFLIQYYNGEERAKGNILERFSAQQFPDLHSELNLSSLELGDSALYFCASSVELGRGRSGELFFGEGSRLTVL.

The chain links TRBV15 to TRBJ2-2; 10 bases agree with TRBD2. Trimming cost V 5 bases and J 6 bases; bases outside gene matches: 9. This CDR3 contains 16 residues. Germline values: CDR1 LNHNV, CDR2 YYDKDF (reference sequence). CDR3 sequence (DNA): TGTGCCACCAGCCCCCAGCGGGAGGGCCTGTCCGGGGAGCTGTTTTTT. The encoded protein is CATSPQREGLSGELFF. Full variable domain (outside the CDR3, taken from reference TRBV15 and TRBJ2-2): DAMVIQNPRYQVTQFGKPVTLSCSQTLNHNVMYWYQQKSSQAPKLLFHYYDKDFNNEADTPDNFQSRRPNTSFCFLDIRSPGLGDTAMYLCATSPQREGLSGELFFGEGSRLTVL.

The rearrangement links TRBV29-1 to TRBJ2-1, with unresolved D. Trimming stripped 3 bases from V and 0 bases from J, with 9 bases between. The CDR3 spans 14 residues. The germline V gene has CDR1 SQVTM and CDR2 ANQGSEA. The CDR3 region has the DNA TGCAGCGTTGAGGGCTCGAGCTCCTACAATGAGCAGTTCTTC. It encodes CSVEGSSSYNEQFF.

The V gene is TRBV28, the J gene TRBJ2-1; the match to TRBD2 covers 14 bases. The V gene end was trimmed by 5 bases and the J gene end by 6 bases; junction bases not matched to a gene: 12. This CDR3 contains 18 residues. CDR1 is MDHEN and CDR2 is SYDVKM in the germline V gene. CDR3 sequence: CASSITTGLAGVVNEQFF. In nucleotides, the CDR3 is TGTGCCAGCAGTATTACCACGGGACTAGCGGGAGTGGTCAATGAGCAGTTCTTC. The full variable domain, with the rest looked up from reference TRBV28 and TRBJ2-1, is DVKVTQSSRYLVKRTGEKVFLECVQDMDHENMFWYRQDPGLGLRLIYFSYDVKMKEKGDIPEGYSVSREKKERFSLILESASTNQTSMYLCASSITTGLAGVVNEQFFGPGTRLTVL.

This sequence joins TRBV27 and TRBJ2-6; 8 bases are a match to TRBD1. CDR1 MNHEY and CDR2 SMNVEV come from the germline V gene (reference sequence). V shed 6 bases, J shed 4 bases, and the junction held 11 bases outside the gene matches. CDR3 length equals 17 residues. In DNA, the CDR3 is TGTGCCAGCAGCTCCTCCGACAGGGGTACCGGGGCCAACGTCCTGACTTTC. This translates into CASSSSDRGTGANVLTF. The variable domain in full, completed from reference TRBV27 and TRBJ2-6, reads EAQVTQNPRYLITVTGKKLTVTCSQNMNHEYMSWYRQDPGLGLRQIYYSMNVEVTDKGDVPEGYKVSRKEKRNFPLILESPSPNQTSLYFCASSSSDRGTGANVLTFGAGSRLTVL.

The chain recombines TRBV6-1 with TRBJ2-1, with D hard to call. The CDR3 is 15 amino acids. The V gene's germline CDR1 is MNHNS and CDR2 SASEGT. V lost 2 bases, J lost 4 bases, and 12 bases lay in between. The CDR3, as DNA: TGTGCCAGCAGTGAATCGGCGGCCCCTTACAATGAGCAGTTCTTC. Its protein is CASSESAAPYNEQFF.

This clone was counted a single time. The chain uses TRBV5-4 and TRBJ2-2, with D perhaps TRBD1 (5 bases). Trimming pared 5 bases from V and 1 base from J, leaving 6 bases between. The germline gives CDR1 SGHNT, CDR2 YYREEE (reference sequence). CDR3 length: 13 residues. CDR3 nucleotides: TGTGCCAGCAGAACAGGGAACACCGGGGAGCTGTTTTTT. It specifies CASRTGNTGELFF. Based on the CDR3 plus reference TRBV5-4 and TRBJ2-2, the full variable domain is ETGVTQSPTHLIKTRGQQVTLRCSSQSGHNTVSWYQQALGQGPQFIFQYYREEENGRGNFPPRFSGLQFPNYSSELNVNALELDDSALYLCASRTGNTGELFFGEGSRLTVL.

This chain joins TRBV24-1 and TRBJ1-5; 9 nucleotides line up with TRBD1. Per the germline V gene, CDR1 is KGHDR and CDR2 is SFDVKD. Trimming took 6 bases from V and 5 from J; bases not matched to a gene: 1. The CDR3 length is 13 residues. CDR3 nucleotides: TGTGCCACCAGTCGGACAGGGGATCAGCCCCAGCATTTT. Its translation: CATSRTGDQPQHF.

This clone has just a few counts. This chain links TRBV2 with TRBJ1-4; TRBD1 aligns across 7 bases. The CDR3 totals 14 residues. V shed 6 bases and J 4 bases; nucleotides not matched to a gene: 5. CDR1 is SNHLY and CDR2 is FYNNEI in the germline V gene. In DNA, the CDR3 is TGTGCCAGCAGGCCGGGACAGTTTAATGAAAAACTGTTTTTT. Its protein product is CASRPGQFNEKLFF.

V gene TRBV18 combines with J gene TRBJ1-3, with D hard to call. CDR1 and CDR2 from the germline V gene are KGHSH and LQKENI. V lost 2 bases and J 0 bases, leaving 17 bases between the germline ends. The CDR3 runs to 18 residues. The CDR3 region is CASSPLPGRTSSGNTIYF. Written as DNA, the CDR3 is TGTGCCAGCTCACCATTACCCGGGAGGACCAGCTCTGGAAACACCATATATTTT.

The chain has TRBV18 and TRBJ2-5; D ambiguous. Trimming shortened V by 2 bases and J by 5 bases, and 9 bases separated the two germline ends. Germline CDR1 and CDR2: KGHSH and LQKENI. The CDR3 is 13 amino acids. CDR3 residues: CASSPNLPETQYF. The CDR3 coding sequence is TGTGCCAGCTCACCAAACCTACCCGAGACCCAGTACTTC.

The chain employs TRBV5-1 and TRBJ2-5, with 12 nucleotides matching TRBD2. The CDR3 runs 15 residues. V trimming: 3 bases; J trimming: 9 bases; junction bases outside the gene matches: 9. The germline V gene has CDR1 SGHRS and CDR2 YFSETQ. The DNA of the CDR3 is TGCGCCAGCAGCTCCCGACTAGCGGGGGAGGAGGCCCAGTACTTC. This sequence encodes CASSSRLAGEEAQYF.

The CDR3 protein is CASSLATAYEQYF. In nucleotides, the CDR3 is TGTGCCAGCAGCTTGGCAACAGCCTACGAGCAGTACTTC. The rearrangement links TRBV5-6 to TRBJ2-7, with no clear D. Germline V gives CDR1 SGHDT, CDR2 YYEEEE. The V end lost 0 bases, the J end lost 2 bases, and 6 bases lay between the germline ends. The CDR3 has 13 residues.

The chain employs TRBV3-1 (or the pseudogene TRBV3-2) and TRBJ2-5; TRBD2 matches at 8 bases. Per the germline V gene, CDR1 is LGHDT and CDR2 is YNNKEL (reference sequence). J was trimmed by 5 bases and V by 2 bases; bases with no gene match: 4. The CDR3 covers 14 residues. In DNA form, the CDR3 reads TGTGCCAGCAGCCAAATAGCGGGAAAGGAGACCCAGTACTTC. It translates to CASSQIAGKETQYF.

In this sample, this clone turned up once. The V and J genes are TRBV30 and TRBJ1-1; D possibly corresponds to TRBD1 (6 bases). Trimming stripped 6 bases from V and 0 bases from J, with 8 bases between. This CDR3 is built from 12 residues. Germline values: CDR1 GTSNPN, CDR2 SVGIG (reference sequence). The CDR3 DNA is TGTGCCTGCGACAGGATGAACACTGAAGCTTTCTTT. Protein sequence: CACDRMNTEAFF.

This sequence joins TRBV28 and TRBJ2-3; perhaps TRBD2 as D (6 bases). Trimming shortened V by 7 bases and J by 4 bases, and 15 bases separated the two germline ends. The V gene's germline CDR1 is MDHEN and CDR2 SYDVKM. The CDR3 has 14 residues. CDR3 in DNA: TGTGCCAGCAATGGCGGGACTTTCCCAGATACGCAGTATTTT. This sequence encodes CASNGGTFPDTQYF.